The clone carrying this T cell receptor (beta chain) occurred many times. TCRdb analysed the reads with MiXCR anew, one entry per CDR3 protein. The sample lists some 180,000 distinct CDR3 sequences; nearly 9.5% were seen once. The CDR3 sequence is 15 residues long. CDR1 is LNHDA and CDR2 is SQIVND in the germline V gene (reference sequence). V shed 3 bases and J 1 base; nucleotides not matched to a gene: 1. The sample belongs to a study of T cell repertoires in cytomegalovirus infection. At the level of the study: Indications came from public TCR beta signatures; they pointed to CMV infection and to a matching HLA type.

Sequenced material: PBMCs. This clonotype originated in a human donor in good health (CMV status not recorded). Some clones in this sample may be carry-over from other donors' samples. The rearrangement uses TRBV19 and TRBJ2-3; TRBD2 matches 10 bases. The CDR3, as DNA: TGTGCCAGTAGTATCGGACTAGCGGGCACAGATACGCAGTATTTT. Protein product: CASSIGLAGTDTQYF.